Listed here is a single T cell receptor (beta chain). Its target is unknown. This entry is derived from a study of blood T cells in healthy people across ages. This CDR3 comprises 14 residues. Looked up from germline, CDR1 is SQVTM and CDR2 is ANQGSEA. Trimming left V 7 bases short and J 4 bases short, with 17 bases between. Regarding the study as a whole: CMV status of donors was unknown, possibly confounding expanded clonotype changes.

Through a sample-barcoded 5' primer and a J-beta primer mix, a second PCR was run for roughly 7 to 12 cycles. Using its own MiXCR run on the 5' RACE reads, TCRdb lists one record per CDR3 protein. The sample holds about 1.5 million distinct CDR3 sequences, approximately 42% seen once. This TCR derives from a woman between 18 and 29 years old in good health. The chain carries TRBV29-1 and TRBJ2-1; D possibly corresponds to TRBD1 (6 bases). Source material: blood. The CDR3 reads CSAIRGTPYNEQFF. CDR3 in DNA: TGCAGCGCCATAAGGGGGACCCCTTACAATGAGCAGTTCTTC.